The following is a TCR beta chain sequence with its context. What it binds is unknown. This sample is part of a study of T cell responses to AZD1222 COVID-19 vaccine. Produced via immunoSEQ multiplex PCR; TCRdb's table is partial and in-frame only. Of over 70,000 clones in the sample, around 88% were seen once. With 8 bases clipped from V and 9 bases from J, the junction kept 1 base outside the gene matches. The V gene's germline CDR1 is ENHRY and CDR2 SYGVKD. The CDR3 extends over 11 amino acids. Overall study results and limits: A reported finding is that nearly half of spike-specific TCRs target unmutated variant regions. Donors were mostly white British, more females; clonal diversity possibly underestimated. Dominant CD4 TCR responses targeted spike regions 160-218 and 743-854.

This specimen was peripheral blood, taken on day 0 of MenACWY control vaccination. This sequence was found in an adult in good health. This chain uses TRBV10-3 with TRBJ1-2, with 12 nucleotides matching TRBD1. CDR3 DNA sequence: TGTGCCATCGGGACAGGGGGCAGCTACACCTTC. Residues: CAIGTGGSYTF.